This TCR beta chain appears in the sequencing data of a study of shared clonotypes between healthy human individuals. Study results and limitations: Sequencing depth was predicted to influence how clonotypes are shared among donors. Represented diversity (both genetic and exposure-history) was limited by the small number of donors.

As handled by the study authors: Owing to the provision of junction-only sequences devoid of quality scores by immunoSEQ, filtering differed. Repertoires were generated with immunoSEQ multiplex PCR, while TCRdb's copy carries only in-frame clones and drops some. V, J and clone size reflect that table, while D and trimming were determined from the DNA. In the table there are fewer than 1 million clones, about 96% of which are singletons. Looked up from germline, CDR1 is MGHRA and CDR2 is YSYEKL. Trimming cost V 1 base and J 6 bases, with 16 bases left between them. CDR3 length equals 16 residues. A note on this clone: Its antigen is not identified.

Terminally differentiated effector memory CD45RA+ cells were left out of the naive CD8 fraction, which was CD45RO-negative and positively selected for CCR7. Healthy adults negative for HIV, lacking recent acute infections or vaccinations, served as donors. The genes are TRBV4-1 and TRBJ2-4, with unresolved D. This clonotype was sampled from a young man in good health. The material sequenced was naive CD8+ T cells sorted from blood. The DNA of the CDR3 is TGCGCCAGCAGCCAAGTAGCCCTGAACAGCTTAAACATTCAGTACTTC. As protein: CASSQVALNSLNIQYF.